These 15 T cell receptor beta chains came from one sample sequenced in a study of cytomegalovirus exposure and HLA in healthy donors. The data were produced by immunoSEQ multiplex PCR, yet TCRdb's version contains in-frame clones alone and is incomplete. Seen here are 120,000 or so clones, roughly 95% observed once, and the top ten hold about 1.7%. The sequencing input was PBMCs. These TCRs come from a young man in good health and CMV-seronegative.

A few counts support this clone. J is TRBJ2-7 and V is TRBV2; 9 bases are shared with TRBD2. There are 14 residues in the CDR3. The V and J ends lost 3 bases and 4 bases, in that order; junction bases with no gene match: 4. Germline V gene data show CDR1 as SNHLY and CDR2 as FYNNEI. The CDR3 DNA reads TGTGCCAGCAGTGATAGCGGGAGACATTACGAGCAGTACTTC. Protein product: CASSDSGRHYEQYF. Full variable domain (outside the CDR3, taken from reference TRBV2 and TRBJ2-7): EPEVTQTPSHQVTQMGQEVILRCVPISNHLYFYWYRQILGQKVEFLVSFYNNEISEKSEIFDDQFSVERPDGSNFTLKIRSTKLEDSAMYFCASSDSGRHYEQYFGPGTRLTVT.

As DNA, the CDR3 is TGTGCCTGGAGAAGACTAGCGGTTACCGGGGAGCTGTTTTTT. Amino acid sequence: CAWRRLAVTGELFF. V is TRBV30 and J is TRBJ2-2; 9 bases are shared with TRBD2. Trimming took 3 bases from V and 5 from J; bases not matched to a gene: 4. CDR1 is GTSNPN and CDR2 is SVGIG in the germline V gene (reference sequence). The CDR3 extends over 14 amino acids.

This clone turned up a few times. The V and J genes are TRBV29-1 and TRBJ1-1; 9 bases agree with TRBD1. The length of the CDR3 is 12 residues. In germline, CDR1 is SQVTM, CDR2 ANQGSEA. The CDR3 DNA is TGCAGGGGGGACAGGGATTACACTGAAGCTTTCTTT. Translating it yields CRGDRDYTEAFF.

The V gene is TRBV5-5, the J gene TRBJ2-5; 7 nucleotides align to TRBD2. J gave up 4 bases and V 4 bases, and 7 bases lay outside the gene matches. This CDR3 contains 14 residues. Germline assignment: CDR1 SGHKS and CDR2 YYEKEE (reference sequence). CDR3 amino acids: CASSHRWEGETQYF. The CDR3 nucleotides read TGTGCCAGCAGCCACCGCTGGGAGGGAGAGACCCAGTACTTC.

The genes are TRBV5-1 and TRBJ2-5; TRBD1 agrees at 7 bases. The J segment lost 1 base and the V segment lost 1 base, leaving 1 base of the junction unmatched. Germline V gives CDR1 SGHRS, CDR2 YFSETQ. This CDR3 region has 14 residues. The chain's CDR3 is CASSLRDSQETQYF. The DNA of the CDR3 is TGCGCCAGCAGCTTGAGGGACAGCCAAGAGACCCAGTACTTC.

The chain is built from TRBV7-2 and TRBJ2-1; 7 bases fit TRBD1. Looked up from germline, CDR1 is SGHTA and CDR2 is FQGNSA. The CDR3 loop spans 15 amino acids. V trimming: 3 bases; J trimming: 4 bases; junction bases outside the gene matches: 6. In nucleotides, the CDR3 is TGTGCCAGCAGCTTTGACAGGGTAGGTTACAATGAGCAGTTCTTC. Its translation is CASSFDRVGYNEQFF.

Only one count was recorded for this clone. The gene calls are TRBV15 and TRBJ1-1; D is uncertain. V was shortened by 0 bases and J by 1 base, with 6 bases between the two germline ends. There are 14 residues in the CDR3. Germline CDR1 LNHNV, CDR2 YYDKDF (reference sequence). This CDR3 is CATSRDSWNTEAFF. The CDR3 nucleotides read TGTGCCACCAGCAGAGATTCATGGAACACTGAAGCTTTCTTT.

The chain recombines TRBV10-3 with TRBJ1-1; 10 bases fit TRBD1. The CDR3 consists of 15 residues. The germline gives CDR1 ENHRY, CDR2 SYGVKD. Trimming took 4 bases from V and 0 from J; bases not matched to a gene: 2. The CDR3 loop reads CAISGQGALNTEAFF. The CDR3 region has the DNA TGTGCCATCAGTGGACAGGGGGCATTGAACACTGAAGCTTTCTTT.

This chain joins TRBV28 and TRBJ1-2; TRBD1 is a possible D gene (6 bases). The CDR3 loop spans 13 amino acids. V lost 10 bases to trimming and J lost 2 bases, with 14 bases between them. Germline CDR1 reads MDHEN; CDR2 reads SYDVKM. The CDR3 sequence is CATKQGGNYGYTF. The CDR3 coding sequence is TGTGCCACCAAACAGGGAGGGAACTATGGCTACACCTTC.

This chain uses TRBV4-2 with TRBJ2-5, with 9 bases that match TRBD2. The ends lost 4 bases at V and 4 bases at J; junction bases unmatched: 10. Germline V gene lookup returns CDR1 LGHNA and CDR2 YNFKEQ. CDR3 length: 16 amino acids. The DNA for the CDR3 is TGTGCCAGCAGCCCAAGGGGCGGGAGGGATGGAGAGACCCAGTACTTC. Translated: CASSPRGGRDGETQYF.

CDR3 amino acids: CASSPIGGGPTDTQYF. As DNA, the CDR3 is TGTGCCAGCAGCCCCATCGGGGGAGGGCCGACAGATACGCAGTATTTT. This rearrangement joins TRBV9 to TRBJ2-3; TRBD2 matches at 7 bases. CDR1 is SGDLS and CDR2 is YYNGEE in the germline V gene. Unmatched junction bases numbered 11, after V lost 4 bases and J lost 3 bases. The CDR3 contains 16 residues.

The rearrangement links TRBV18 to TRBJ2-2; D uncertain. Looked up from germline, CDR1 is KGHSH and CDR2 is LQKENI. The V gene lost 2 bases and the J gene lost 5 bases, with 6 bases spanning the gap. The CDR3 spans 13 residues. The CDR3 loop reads CASSPIETGELFF. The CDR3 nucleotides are TGTGCCAGCTCACCAATAGAAACCGGGGAGCTGTTTTTT.

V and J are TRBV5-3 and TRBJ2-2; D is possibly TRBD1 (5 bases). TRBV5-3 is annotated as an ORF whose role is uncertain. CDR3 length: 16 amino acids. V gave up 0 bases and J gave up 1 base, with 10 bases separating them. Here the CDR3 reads CARSLAGRGNTGELFF. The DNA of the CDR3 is TGTGCCAGAAGCTTGGCCGGAAGGGGGAACACCGGGGAGCTGTTTTTT.

CDR3 in amino acids: CASSSDRVLYTGELFF. Here the CDR3 DNA reads TGTGCCAGCAGTTCGGACAGGGTTCTGTACACCGGGGAGCTGTTTTTT. This sequence joins TRBV28 and TRBJ2-2, with TRBD1 matching over 8 bases. The CDR3 is made up of 16 amino acids. Germline trimming cut 4 bases from V and 3 bases from J; bases unmatched to any gene: 7. The germline gives CDR1 MDHEN, CDR2 SYDVKM.

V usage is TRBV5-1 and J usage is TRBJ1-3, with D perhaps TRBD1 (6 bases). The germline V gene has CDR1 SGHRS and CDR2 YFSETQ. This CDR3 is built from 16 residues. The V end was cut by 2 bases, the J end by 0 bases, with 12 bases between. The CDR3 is CASSLGQIDSGNTIYF. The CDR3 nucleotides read TGCGCCAGCAGCTTAGGACAGATAGACTCTGGAAACACCATATATTTT.